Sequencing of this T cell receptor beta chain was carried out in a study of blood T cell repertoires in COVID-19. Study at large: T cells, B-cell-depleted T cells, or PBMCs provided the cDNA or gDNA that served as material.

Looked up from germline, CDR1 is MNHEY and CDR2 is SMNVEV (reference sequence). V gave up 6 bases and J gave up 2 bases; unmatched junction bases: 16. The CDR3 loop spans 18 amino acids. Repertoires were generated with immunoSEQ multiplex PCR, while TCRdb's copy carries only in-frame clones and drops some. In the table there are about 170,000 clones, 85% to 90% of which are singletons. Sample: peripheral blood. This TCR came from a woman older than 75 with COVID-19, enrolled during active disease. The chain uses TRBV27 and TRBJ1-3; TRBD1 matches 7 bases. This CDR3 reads CASSRTPGTDRPGNTIYF. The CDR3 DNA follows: TGTGCCAGCAGCAGGACACCAGGGACAGATAGACCTGGAAACACCATATATTTT.